Below, 26 T cell receptor beta chains from the same sample are listed, as sequenced in a study of beta chain features in type 1 diabetes. cDNA synthesis used the whole RNA isolate, giving expressed TCRB sequences. Clones were sequenced by immunoSEQ multiplex PCR, and TCRdb holds only the in-frame ones, with some missing. The sample carries roughly 500,000 clones, about an eighth recorded once. Input material: naive CD4+ T cells from blood. Receptor source: a young woman in good health.

There are a few counts of this clone. The same CDR3 is also encoded by other DNA sequences in this sample. This sequence joins TRBV7-9 and TRBJ2-2, with unresolved D. V lost 3 bases and J lost 6, with 5 bases in between. The CDR3 has 12 residues. Germline V CDR1 and CDR2: SEHNR, FQNEAQ (reference sequence). CDR3 protein: CASSFSSGELFF. In DNA, the CDR3 is TGTGCCAGCAGCTTTTCATCCGGGGAGCTGTTTTTT.

V gene TRBV5-1 combines with J gene TRBJ2-3, with 7 bases matching TRBD1. V lost 4 bases to trimming and J lost 6 bases; unmatched junction nucleotides: 8. Germline CDR1 is SGHRS and CDR2 is YFSETQ. The CDR3 loop spans 14 amino acids. The CDR3 DNA reads TGCGCCAGCAGCCGACAGGGCGGAGAGGATACGCAGTATTTT. As protein: CASSRQGGEDTQYF. The entire variable domain, with the rest obtained from reference TRBV5-1 and TRBJ2-3, is as follows: KAGVTQTPRYLIKTRGQQVTLSCSPISGHRSVSWYQQTPGQGLQFLFEYFSETQRNKGNFPGRFSGRQFSNSRSEMNVSTLELGDSALYLCASSRQGGEDTQYFGPGTRLTVL.

This clone came up a few times. The DNA of the CDR3 is TGCGCCAGCAGCTTGGTGACTAGCGGCGAAGAGACCCAGTACTTC. It specifies CASSLVTSGEETQYF. The chain couples TRBV5-1 to TRBJ2-5; 9 nucleotides match TRBD2. Germline lookup yields CDR1 SGHRS and CDR2 YFSETQ. The CDR3 is 15 residues long. V dropped 0 bases and J dropped 3; count of bases not matched to a gene: 3.

This clone was counted a few times. V usage is TRBV7-9 and J usage is TRBJ1-2, with no clear D. The CDR3 has 14 residues. CDR1 is SEHNR and CDR2 is FQNEAQ in the germline V gene (reference sequence). The V gene lost 1 base and the J gene lost 9 bases, with 15 bases spanning the gap. Written as DNA, the CDR3 is TGTGCCAGCAGCTTAGGACCCTCGAAGGAGAGCTACACCTTC. The encoded protein is CASSLGPSKESYTF.

This clone was counted many times. The chain combines TRBV29-1 with TRBJ2-5; 9 bases agree with TRBD2. This CDR3 region has 16 residues. V shed 8 bases and J 4 bases; nucleotides not matched to a gene: 17. Germline V gives CDR1 SQVTM, CDR2 ANQGSEA. The CDR3 DNA sequence: TGCAGCTTCCTCGCGGGAGCTAGCGGGATTGGAGAGACCCAGTACTTC. Protein: CSFLAGASGIGETQYF. Using reference TRBV29-1 and TRBJ2-5 for the parts outside the CDR3, the full variable domain is SAVISQKPSRDICQRGTSLTIQCQVDSQVTMMFWYRQQPGQSLTLIATANQGSEATYESGFVIDKFPISRPNLTFSTLTVSNMSPEDSSIYLCSFLAGASGIGETQYFGPGTRLLVL.

This clone appeared a few times. The rearrangement joins TRBV10-3 to TRBJ1-2; D gene unclear. The CDR3 consists of 15 residues. Germline loops: CDR1 ENHRY, CDR2 SYGVKD. The V end lost 3 bases, the J end lost 4 bases, and 15 bases lay between the germline ends. CDR3 amino acids: CAISDSGSQPYGYTF. DNA of the CDR3: TGTGCCATCAGTGATTCTGGCAGCCAACCCTATGGCTACACCTTC.

This clone came up a few times. The V gene is TRBV30, the J gene TRBJ1-5, with a weak D call TRBD1 (5 bases). There are 14 residues in the CDR3. Per germline, CDR1 GTSNPN and CDR2 SVGIG (reference sequence). V lost 3 bases and J 3 bases, leaving 12 bases between the germline ends. CDR3 sequence (DNA): TGTGCCTGGAGCTCAGGGATCCTCAATCAGCCCCAGCATTTT. It yields the protein CAWSSGILNQPQHF.

This clone was found a few times. The chain combines TRBV7-8 with TRBJ1-6; D uncertain. CDR3 length equals 12 residues. CDR1 and CDR2 from the germline V gene are SGHVS and FQNEAQ. V dropped 1 base and J dropped 14 bases, with 9 bases sitting between them. CDR3: CASSLDFGTLHF. CDR3 sequence (DNA): TGTGCCAGCAGCTTAGATTTCGGCACCCTCCACTTT. The full variable domain, its missing parts supplied by reference TRBV7-8 and TRBJ1-6, is GAGVSQSPRYKVAKRGQDVALRCDPISGHVSLFWYQQALGQGPEFLTYFQNEAQLDKSGLPSDRFFAERPEGSVSTLKIQRTQQEDSAVYLCASSLDFGTLHFGNGTRLTVT.

The V and J genes are TRBV11-3 and TRBJ2-1; TRBD2 aligns across 10 bases. CDR1 and CDR2 (germline): SGHNT, YENEEA. This CDR3 contains 14 residues. J gave up 5 bases and V 10 bases, and 8 bases lay outside the gene matches. The CDR3 reads CATRLAGSDNEQFF. The CDR3 DNA reads as TGTGCCACCCGACTAGCGGGCTCGGACAATGAGCAGTTCTTC.

The chain recombines TRBV6-1 with TRBJ2-3; D is tentatively TRBD1 or TRBD2 (5 bases each). Trimming stripped 8 bases from V and 2 bases from J, with 14 bases between. The CDR3 is made up of 14 amino acids. The germline CDR1 and CDR2 sequences are MNHNS and SASEGT. DNA of the CDR3: TGTGCCAGCGGGCCCGGGACCACCACAGATACGCAGTATTTT. Translated: CASGPGTTTDTQYF.

The chain is built from TRBV29-1 and TRBJ2-2; D is unclear. Germline CDR1 SQVTM, CDR2 ANQGSEA. The CDR3 consists of 12 residues. V was cut by 4 bases and J by 4 bases, with 7 bases left in between. The CDR3 DNA is TGCAGCGTTGGTAGCTTCACCGGGGAGCTGTTTTTT. This translates into CSVGSFTGELFF.

This clone was seen only a few times. V and J are TRBV4-3 and TRBJ2-5; no clear D. The germline CDR1 and CDR2 sequences are LGHNA and YSLEER. Trimming pared 0 bases from V and 4 bases from J, leaving 15 bases between. The CDR3 consists of 16 residues. Here the CDR3 DNA reads TGCGCCAGCAGCCAAGAAGGGCCGAAGGAAGGAGAGACCCAGTACTTC. It is translated as CASSQEGPKEGETQYF.

The V and J genes are TRBV9 and TRBJ2-1; D uncertain. The V gene lost 0 bases and the J gene lost 5 bases, with 12 bases spanning the gap. Germline V gene sequence: CDR1 SGDLS, CDR2 YYNGEE. The CDR3 is made up of 15 amino acids. DNA for the CDR3: TGTGCCAGCAGCGTAGTGAGTGCGGCGAACAATGAGCAGTTCTTC. This codes for CASSVVSAANNEQFF.

V gene TRBV29-1 combines with J gene TRBJ2-7, with TRBD1 matching 11 bases. Trimming removed 2 bases from V and 5 bases from J; junction bases left unmatched: 8. Germline CDR1 reads SQVTM; CDR2 reads ANQGSEA. This CDR3 has 15 residues. CDR3 loop: CSVETGQGALDEQYF. The DNA for the CDR3 is TGCAGCGTTGAAACAGGACAGGGGGCCCTGGACGAGCAGTACTTC.

The chain carries TRBV7-9 and TRBJ2-1, with 8 bases aligning to TRBD1. The CDR3 is made up of 13 amino acids. Unmatched junction bases numbered 4, after V lost 5 bases and J lost 7 bases. The germline V gene has CDR1 SEHNR and CDR2 FQNEAQ (reference sequence). In DNA, the CDR3 is TGTGCCAGCAGCGGTAGACAGGGGAATGAGCAGTTCTTC. It is translated as CASSGRQGNEQFF.

This clone turned up a few times. The V and J genes are TRBV12-5 and TRBJ2-1, with D unresolved. Germline values: CDR1 LGHNT, CDR2 FRNRAP. Trimming shortened V by 3 bases and J by 9 bases, and 9 bases separated the two germline ends. CDR3 length equals 12 residues. The CDR3 DNA is TGTGCTAGTGGTTTTGTGAGAACTGAGCAGTTCTTC. It codes for CASGFVRTEQFF.

This clone was observed a few times. The J gene is TRBJ2-3, the V gene TRBV29-1; D could derive from TRBD1 or TRBD2 (5 bases each). Per the germline V gene, CDR1 is SQVTM and CDR2 is ANQGSEA. V was pared by 4 bases and J by 3 bases, with 5 bases between. The CDR3 is made up of 11 amino acids. The CDR3 sequence: CSVGGTDTQYF. The CDR3 nucleotides are TGCAGCGTTGGGGGGACAGATACGCAGTATTTT.

The V gene is TRBV7-2, the J gene TRBJ2-4; D might be TRBD2 (6 bases). Trimming cost V 1 base and J 3 bases, with 13 bases left between them. Per the germline V gene, CDR1 is SGHTA and CDR2 is FQGNSA. The CDR3 has 16 amino acids. This chain's CDR3 is CASSLVSTGVKNIQYF. The CDR3 nucleotides read TGTGCCAGCAGCTTAGTCTCGACGGGGGTCAAAAACATTCAGTACTTC.

A few counts support this clone. The chain has TRBV7-2 and TRBJ2-3, with D maybe TRBD2 (6 bases). Deletions cut 5 bases from V and 5 bases from J, with 23 bases between. This CDR3 spans 17 amino acids. Germline V CDR1 and CDR2: SGHTA, FQGNSA. CDR3: CASSPLKTGASLDTQYF. CDR3 coding DNA: TGTGCCAGCAGCCCCCTCAAAACGGGAGCATCTCTAGATACGCAGTATTTT.

A remark on this clone: This CDR3 is also generated by other DNA sequences in the sample. The CDR3 sequence is CASSPYTEAFF. DNA for the CDR3: TGTGCCAGCAGCCCGTACACTGAAGCTTTCTTT. This chain connects TRBV7-2 to TRBJ1-1; D is uncertain. The CDR3 loop spans 11 amino acids. The germline gives CDR1 SGHTA, CDR2 FQGNSA. Between the trimmed V and J ends, which lost 5 bases and 3 bases, there was a span of 4 bases.

This clone was seen only a few times. Here the CDR3 DNA reads TGTGCCACCAGCAGAGGGGGAAACAATCAGCCCCAGCATTTT. This gives the protein CATSRGGNNQPQHF. The V gene is TRBV15, the J gene TRBJ1-5; no firm D call. V lost 1 base, J lost 3 bases, and 7 bases lay in between. The CDR3 is 14 residues long. The germline gives CDR1 LNHNV, CDR2 YYDKDF (reference sequence).

The chain combines TRBV7-2 with TRBJ2-5; D not certain. CDR1 and CDR2 from the germline V gene are SGHTA and FQGNSA. V lost 5 bases to trimming and J lost 0 bases, with 7 bases between them. The CDR3 is 13 residues long. The CDR3 sequence: CASSADNQETQYF. CDR3 DNA: TGTGCCAGCAGCGCTGACAACCAAGAGACCCAGTACTTC. The full variable domain, completed using reference TRBV7-2 and TRBJ2-5, is GAGVSQSPSNKVTEKGKDVELRCDPISGHTALYWYRQSLGQGLEFLIYFQGNSAPDKSGLPSDRFSAERTGGSVSTLTIQRTQQEDSAVYLCASSADNQETQYFGPGTRLLVL.

The V and J genes are TRBV5-4 and TRBJ2-7; D remains ambiguous. V lost 7 bases and J lost 0, with 5 bases in between. This CDR3 has 11 residues. Germline values: CDR1 SGHNT, CDR2 YYREEE (reference sequence). For the CDR3, the DNA is TGTGCCAGCGCATCCTCCTACGAGCAGTACTTC. This sequence encodes CASASSYEQYF.

The V gene is TRBV5-1, the J gene TRBJ2-5; D gene unclear. Trimming removed 2 bases from V and 2 bases from J, with 10 bases in between. CDR3 length: 14 amino acids. Germline loops: CDR1 SGHRS, CDR2 YFSETQ. CDR3 region: CASSFLTQQETQYF. In DNA, the CDR3 is TGCGCCAGCAGCTTTCTGACACAGCAAGAGACCCAGTACTTC. The variable domain in full, completed from reference TRBV5-1 and TRBJ2-5, reads KAGVTQTPRYLIKTRGQQVTLSCSPISGHRSVSWYQQTPGQGLQFLFEYFSETQRNKGNFPGRFSGRQFSNSRSEMNVSTLELGDSALYLCASSFLTQQETQYFGPGTRLLVL.

This sequence joins TRBV15 and TRBJ2-5, with D tentatively TRBD1 (6 bases). CDR3 length equals 15 residues. The V gene lost 0 bases and the J gene lost 2 bases, with 10 bases spanning the gap. Germline loops: CDR1 LNHNV, CDR2 YYDKDF (reference sequence). CDR3 in amino acids: CATSRDPTGQETQYF. CDR3 DNA: TGTGCCACCAGCAGAGACCCGACAGGACAAGAGACCCAGTACTTC.

In this sample, this clone turned up a few times. The CDR3 spells CASSQSFRVNTEAFF. Written as DNA, the CDR3 is TGCGCCAGCAGCCAGTCGTTCAGGGTGAACACTGAAGCTTTCTTT. The rearrangement uses TRBV4-1 and TRBJ1-1; D might be TRBD1 (5 bases). Germline CDR1 MGHRA, CDR2 YSYEKL. CDR3 length equals 15 residues. V dropped 3 bases and J dropped 0 bases, with 11 bases sitting between them.